The rows below give T cell receptor beta chains drawn from one sample of a study of blood T cell repertoires in COVID-19. Sequenced by immunoSEQ multiplex PCR; TCRdb stores in-frame clones only, minus some. The sample shows under 200,000 clones, around four fifths of them seen only once. The sequencing input was peripheral blood. The source of these receptors is a man aged 70-80 years with acute or convalescent COVID-19. CDR3s include the opening cysteine and the closing phenylalanine or tryptophan. A D gene is named only where the DNA matches it firmly. Clone size appears in some rows only: once, few, many, or a class for an expanded clone.

j_call d_call v_call clone_size cdr3_nt cdr3_aa
TRBJ2-5 NA TRBV28 NA TGTGCCAGCAGTTCCGACAGGGAGACCCAGTACTTC CASSSDRETQYF
TRBJ1-5 NA TRBV6-5 NA TGTGCCAGCAGTTACTCTGGACAGAGCAATCAGCCCCAGCATTTT CASSYSGQSNQPQHF
TRBJ1-4 NA TRBV11-3 few TGTGCCAGCAGCTTAAAGTCTGGGCAGGGAAATGAAAAACTGTTTTTT CASSLKSGQGNEKLFF
TRBJ2-1 TRBD2 TRBV29-1 NA TGCAGCGTCTTCGGACTAGCGAGGGAGCAGTTCTTC CSVFGLAREQFF
TRBJ2-1 TRBD1 TRBV27 NA TGTGCCAGCAGTGTCCTACAGGGGATAAGGTACAATGAGCAGTTCTTC CASSVLQGIRYNEQFF
TRBJ2-3 NA TRBV6-2/TRBV6-3 once TGTGCCAGCAGTTACCATTCGATCATAGGCGGGAAGGGCACAGATACGCAGTATTTT CASSYHSIIGGKGTDTQYF
TRBJ1-2 NA TRBV5-1 NA TGCGCCAGCAGCTTCTCGGGGTTACAGGGTGGCTACACCTTC CASSFSGLQGGYTF
TRBJ2-7 NA TRBV27 NA TGTGCCAGCAGTTCTACGGGACTTATCTCCTACGAGCAGTACTTC CASSSTGLISYEQYF
TRBJ1-2 NA TRBV6-5 NA TGTGCCAGCAGGGGGGAGGAACGGGGCTACACCTTC CASRGEERGYTF
TRBJ1-2 NA TRBV7-8 NA TGTGCCAGCAGCTTATTTAATGGTATGCTATCCAAGAACTATGGCTACACCTTC CASSLFNGMLSKNYGYTF
TRBJ1-1 NA TRBV5-4 NA TGTGCCAGCAAAATCCGGGCGGGCACTGAAGCTTTCTTT CASKIRAGTEAFF
TRBJ2-2 NA TRBV7-8 NA TGTGCCAGCAGCTTTCTCAGCGGAGCGAACACCGGGGAGCTGTTTTTT CASSFLSGANTGELFF
TRBJ1-4 NA TRBV25-1 NA TGTGCCAGCAGTGAACCGGACAGTTTTAATGAAAAACTGTTTTTT CASSEPDSFNEKLFF
TRBJ2-3 TRBD1 TRBV6-5 NA TGTGCCAGCAGGACCGGGACAGGCTCCACAGATACGCAGTATTTT CASRTGTGSTDTQYF
TRBJ2-3 NA TRBV19 NA TGTGCCAGTAGTATAGTCGGGACCGGGAGAGCAGATACGCAGTATTTT CASSIVGTGRADTQYF
TRBJ1-2 TRBD1 TRBV5-6 few TGTGCCAGCAGCGCCGGACAGGGGGAATATGGCTACACCTTC CASSAGQGEYGYTF
TRBJ2-7 NA TRBV19 once TGTGCCAGTAGTATAGATCGGGGTTCCTACTCCTACGAGCAGTACTTC CASSIDRGSYSYEQYF
TRBJ1-3 NA TRBV6-1 few TGTGCCAGCAGTGAATACGATACAGGACGCTCTGGAAACACCATATATTTT CASSEYDTGRSGNTIYF
TRBJ2-7 NA TRBV6-1 NA TGTGCCAGCAGTGAAGAGAGGGGGAGGGCCTACGAGCAGTACTTC CASSEERGRAYEQYF
TRBJ2-7 TRBD2 TRBV3-1/TRBV3-2 NA TGTGCCAGCAGCCATGGTGGACTAGCGGGAGCTTACGAGCAGTACTTC CASSHGGLAGAYEQYF
TRBJ2-2 TRBD2 TRBV9 NA TGTGCCAGCAGCGTGGCGGGGGGCCATACCGGGGAGCTGTTTTTT CASSVAGGHTGELFF